This TCR beta chain was observed in a study of blood T cell repertoires in COVID-19. Study overall: The United States, Italy and Spain provided the acute and convalescent COVID-19 samples. T cells, B-cell-depleted T cells, or PBMCs provided the cDNA or gDNA that served as material.

This clone showed up just once. Study processing details: Counts of nucleated cells, estimated from reference gene primer amplification, were obtained. Assay: immunoSEQ multiplex PCR; the TCRdb copy retains only in-frame clones and omits some. The V and J calls and clone size were taken over from that table, and D and trimming were inferred from the DNA. This sample has 80,000 to 130,000 clones, with about nine tenths found just once. The sample consisted of peripheral blood. The receptor's source is a man aged 70-80 years with acute or convalescent COVID-19.

CDR3 DNA sequence: TGTGCCAGCAGTGAAGCCCACCGCTCTAACAATGAGCAGTTCTTC. Translation: CASSEAHRSNNEQFF. This sequence joins TRBV6-1 and TRBJ2-1; no reliable D call. This CDR3 has 15 amino acids. V lost 0 bases and J 5 bases, leaving 11 bases between the germline ends. The germline V gene has CDR1 MNHNS and CDR2 SASEGT.